These 25 T cell receptor beta chains share one sample of origin, sequenced in a study of blood T cell repertoires in COVID-19. Clones were sequenced by immunoSEQ multiplex PCR, and TCRdb holds only the in-frame ones, with some missing. Of approximately 58,000 clones detected, 75% to 90% appear once; the ten largest clones hold roughly 30%. Sequenced input: peripheral blood. Every receptor here comes from a man in his fifties or sixties with COVID-19, enrolled during active disease.

The chain links TRBV7-9 to TRBJ2-5; 7 nucleotides agree with TRBD1. Trimming took 4 bases from V and 4 from J; bases not matched to a gene: 6. Germline V gives CDR1 SEHNR, CDR2 FQNEAQ (reference sequence). The CDR3 covers 14 residues. DNA for the CDR3: TGTGCCAGCAGCTCCACAGGGGTGGGAGAGACCCAGTACTTC. This encodes CASSSTGVGETQYF.

This rearrangement joins TRBV15 to TRBJ1-2, with TRBD1 matching 8 bases. The ends lost 1 base at V and 5 bases at J; junction bases unmatched: 6. The CDR3 consists of 15 residues. Looked up from germline, CDR1 is LNHNV and CDR2 is YYDKDF (reference sequence). CDR3 DNA sequence: TGTGCCACCAGCAGAGCCCGGACAGGGACATATGGCTACACCTTC. Amino acids: CATSRARTGTYGYTF.

This chain links TRBV7-3 with TRBJ2-4; 7 nucleotides agree with TRBD1. The CDR3 has 19 residues. CDR1 SGHTA and CDR2 FQGTGA come from the germline V gene. The V gene end was trimmed by 0 bases and the J gene end by 1 base; junction bases not matched to a gene: 12. This chain's CDR3 is CASSLTGRSLQGAKNIQYF. CDR3 coding DNA: TGTGCCAGCAGCTTAACCGGGCGGTCCCTACAGGGGGCCAAAAACATTCAGTACTTC.

This clone was observed a handful of times. The V gene is TRBV5-1, the J gene TRBJ2-7; 7 positions match TRBD2. The CDR3 covers 14 residues. V shed 2 bases, J shed 6 bases, and the junction held 8 bases outside the gene matches. Germline-derived CDR1 and CDR2 are SGHRS and YFSETQ. The CDR3, as DNA: TGCGCCAGCAGCTTCGGGGGGAACGCGGCCGAGCAGTACTTC. Translated: CASSFGGNAAEQYF. Full variable domain (missing parts from reference TRBV5-1 and TRBJ2-7): KAGVTQTPRYLIKTRGQQVTLSCSPISGHRSVSWYQQTPGQGLQFLFEYFSETQRNKGNFPGRFSGRQFSNSRSEMNVSTLELGDSALYLCASSFGGNAAEQYFGPGTRLTVT.

The chain couples TRBV9 to TRBJ2-3, with 9 bases identical to TRBD2. The V gene end was trimmed by 0 bases and the J gene end by 5 bases; junction bases not matched to a gene: 7. This CDR3 region has 16 residues. Germline CDR1 SGDLS, CDR2 YYNGEE. For the CDR3, the DNA is TGTGCCAGCAGCGTAGCGGCGGGGGGGGAGGAAGATACGCAGTATTTT. Its protein is CASSVAAGGEEDTQYF.

This clone was detected once. J is TRBJ1-1 and V is TRBV14, with 8 bases matching TRBD1. The CDR3 length is 15 residues. Germline V gene data show CDR1 as SGHDN and CDR2 as FVKESK. Trimming cost V 4 bases and J 5 bases; bases outside gene matches: 9. The CDR3 region is CASSPHAGGWTEAFF. The CDR3 nucleotides read TGTGCCAGCAGCCCCCACGCAGGGGGCTGGACTGAAGCTTTCTTT.

The rearrangement links TRBV3-1 (or the pseudogene TRBV3-2) to TRBJ2-3, with TRBD2 matching over 9 bases. The CDR3 is made up of 15 amino acids. V shed 9 bases and J 4 bases; nucleotides not matched to a gene: 11. Germline V gene data show CDR1 as LGHDT and CDR2 as YNNKEL (reference sequence). The CDR3 DNA sequence: TGTGCCAGTGCCTTGATTAGCGGGGGTGCAGATACGCAGTATTTT. Amino acids: CASALISGGADTQYF.

V gene TRBV11-3 combines with J gene TRBJ1-2, with TRBD1 matching 8 bases. Trimming took 1 base from V and 4 from J; bases not matched to a gene: 5. Germline values: CDR1 SGHNT, CDR2 YENEEA. The CDR3 length is 15 residues. CDR3 protein: CASSLGAGGIYGYTF. In nucleotides, the CDR3 is TGTGCCAGCAGCTTAGGCGCAGGGGGCATCTATGGCTACACCTTC.

V and J are TRBV9 and TRBJ2-1, with 12 bases lining up with TRBD2. The CDR3 runs to 14 residues. J was trimmed by 10 bases and V by 4 bases; bases with no gene match: 6. Germline V gene data show CDR1 as SGDLS and CDR2 as YYNGEE. This chain's CDR3 is CASSLAGGPGEQFF. The CDR3 DNA reads TGTGCCAGCAGCCTAGCGGGAGGGCCGGGGGAGCAGTTCTTC.

The rearrangement links TRBV13 to TRBJ2-2; 8 bases agree with TRBD1. J was trimmed by 6 bases and V by 2 bases; bases with no gene match: 8. The length of the CDR3 is 16 residues. Germline CDR1 and CDR2: PRHDT and FYEKMQ (reference sequence). The DNA for the CDR3 is TGTGCCAGCAGCTTACGGAGACAGGGGACCGCCGGGGAGCTGTTTTTT. Protein product: CASSLRRQGTAGELFF.

V usage is TRBV7-3 and J usage is TRBJ2-7, with D perhaps matching TRBD1 (6 bases). CDR1 SGHTA and CDR2 FQGTGA come from the germline V gene. The CDR3 length is 15 residues. Trimming took 1 base from V and 5 from J, leaving 15 bases between them. The DNA for the CDR3 is TGTGCCAGCAGCTTAAGCTCTTCAGGGGTGAACGAGCAGTACTTC. This codes for CASSLSSSGVNEQYF.

This clone was counted a single time. The chain is built from TRBV4-2 and TRBJ2-7, with 7 nucleotides matching TRBD1. The CDR3 sequence is 13 residues long. Germline V gives CDR1 LGHNA, CDR2 YNFKEQ. V lost 4 bases and J lost 3; bases outside the gene matches: 3. The CDR3 sequence is CASSRGDSYEQYF. The CDR3 DNA is TGTGCCAGCAGCCGAGGGGACAGCTACGAGCAGTACTTC.

V is TRBV4-1 and J is TRBJ2-7; 9 bases fit TRBD2. V gave up 3 bases and J gave up 3 bases; unmatched junction bases: 6. The length of the CDR3 is 15 residues. CDR1 is MGHRA and CDR2 is YSYEKL in the germline V gene. For the CDR3, the DNA is TGCGCCAGCAGCCACACTAGCGGGTTAAACTACGAGCAGTACTTC. Residues: CASSHTSGLNYEQYF.

The gene calls are TRBV6-2 or TRBV6-3 and TRBJ2-7; TRBD1 aligns across 8 bases. V gave up 2 bases and J gave up 1 base; unmatched junction bases: 1. The CDR3 has 14 residues. CDR1 MNHEY and CDR2 SVGEGT come from the germline V gene. DNA for the CDR3: TGTGCCAGCAGTTACGGACAGGGTTCCTACGAGCAGTACTTC. As protein: CASSYGQGSYEQYF.

The rearrangement uses TRBV13 and TRBJ1-6; D call uncertain. The germline gives CDR1 PRHDT, CDR2 FYEKMQ (reference sequence). Deletions cut 1 base from V and 0 bases from J, with 7 bases between. The CDR3 spans 16 residues. CDR3 sequence reads: CASSLARNSYNSPLHF. The DNA for the CDR3 is TGTGCCAGCAGCTTAGCCAGGAACTCCTATAATTCACCCCTCCACTTT.

The chain is built from TRBV19 and TRBJ1-1; D may be TRBD1 (6 bases). From germline, CDR1 is LNHDA and CDR2 SQIVND (reference sequence). Trimming took 5 bases from V and 7 from J, leaving 14 bases between them. This CDR3 comprises 13 residues. The CDR3 region has the DNA TGTGCCAGTAGTCCGGACAGAGGATATGAAGCTTTCTTT. Residues: CASSPDRGYEAFF.

This rearrangement joins TRBV2 to TRBJ1-5; D is ambiguous. Germline V gene lookup returns CDR1 SNHLY and CDR2 FYNNEI. The V gene lost 2 bases and the J gene lost 4 bases, with 9 bases spanning the gap. CDR3 length: 14 residues. CDR3 amino acids: CASSESASNQPQHF. The CDR3 DNA follows: TGTGCCAGCAGTGAAAGTGCCAGTAATCAGCCCCAGCATTTT.

This clone occurred a few times. The CDR3 bases are TGTGCCAGTAGGGGAGGGGGGACGGTTAACACCGGGGAGCTGTTTTTT. As protein: CASRGGGTVNTGELFF. The genes are TRBV19 and TRBJ2-2; D is possibly TRBD2 (7 bases). CDR3 length: 16 residues. Trimming left V 6 bases short and J 2 bases short, with 16 bases between. Germline CDR1 and CDR2: LNHDA and SQIVND (reference sequence).

The chain carries TRBV6-5 and TRBJ2-1; 8 bases are shared with TRBD1. This CDR3 is built from 16 residues. From germline, CDR1 is MNHEY and CDR2 SVGAGI. Trimming cost V 0 bases and J 1 base; bases outside gene matches: 2. This chain's CDR3 is CASSYSRQGSYNEQFF. The CDR3 nucleotides are TGTGCCAGCAGTTACTCTCGACAGGGGTCCTACAATGAGCAGTTCTTC.

The rearrangement links TRBV13 to TRBJ2-3; TRBD2 matches 9 bases. Germline lookup yields CDR1 PRHDT and CDR2 FYEKMQ (reference sequence). This CDR3 has 14 amino acids. V shed 6 bases and J 1 base; nucleotides not matched to a gene: 2. As DNA, the CDR3 is TGTGCCAGCAGGATAGCGGGAGGCACAGATACGCAGTATTTT. This codes for CASRIAGGTDTQYF.

V usage is TRBV3-1 (or the pseudogene TRBV3-2) and J usage is TRBJ2-7; D might be TRBD1 (6 bases). The CDR3 has 17 residues. Germline CDR1 and CDR2: LGHDT and YNNKEL (reference sequence). V shed 4 bases and J shed 2 bases, with 21 bases lying between them. The CDR3 reads CASSPPRWGLEPYEQYF. The CDR3 DNA is TGTGCCAGCAGCCCCCCTCGATGGGGGCTTGAACCCTACGAGCAGTACTTC.

V usage is TRBV7-2 and J usage is TRBJ2-7, with D possibly being TRBD2 (6 bases). Germline V gene data show CDR1 as SGHTA and CDR2 as FQGNSA. The CDR3 sequence is 16 residues long. V gave up 1 base and J gave up 2 bases, with 15 bases separating them. This chain's CDR3 is CASSLEVSRGTYEQYF. The CDR3 DNA sequence: TGTGCCAGCAGCTTAGAAGTGAGTCGGGGGACCTACGAGCAGTACTTC. Supplemented by reference TRBV7-2 and TRBJ2-7, the full variable domain reads GAGVSQSPSNKVTEKGKDVELRCDPISGHTALYWYRQSLGQGLEFLIYFQGNSAPDKSGLPSDRFSAERTGGSVSTLTIQRTQQEDSAVYLCASSLEVSRGTYEQYFGPGTRLTVT.

This chain connects TRBV19 to TRBJ2-5; D perhaps matches TRBD2 (5 bases). This CDR3 region has 13 residues. Germline CDR1 LNHDA, CDR2 SQIVND (reference sequence). Between the trimmed V and J ends, which lost 2 bases and 2 bases, there was a span of 6 bases. Here the CDR3 DNA reads TGTGCCAGTAGTATAAAGCGGCAAGAGACCCAGTACTTC. It yields the protein CASSIKRQETQYF.

The CDR3 here is CASSQDSGGRRGETQYF. CDR3 nucleotides: TGCGCCAGCAGCCAAGATAGCGGGGGCCGGAGGGGAGAGACCCAGTACTTC. The chain recombines TRBV4-1 with TRBJ2-5; 9 bases map to TRBD2. V lost 0 bases, J lost 4 bases, and 9 bases stayed unmatched. Germline-derived CDR1 and CDR2 are MGHRA and YSYEKL. The CDR3 contains 17 residues.

The V and J genes are TRBV27 and TRBJ2-1; weak D call: TRBD1 (6 bases). There are 15 residues in the CDR3. Germline V lookup: CDR1 MNHEY, CDR2 SMNVEV (reference sequence). The germline V and J ends were trimmed by 5 bases and 6 bases, with 17 bases remaining between them. The CDR3: CASSSTGLGGNEQFF. For the CDR3, the DNA is TGTGCCAGCAGTAGCACAGGGCTAGGAGGCAATGAGCAGTTCTTC.